This passage covers 15 T cell receptor beta chains from one sample sequenced in a study of shared clonotypes between healthy human individuals. Only in-frame clones appear in the TCRdb table, and some are missing; sequencing was by immunoSEQ multiplex PCR. Of 1,400,000 or so clones listed, about 98.5% were seen once; the top ten hold about 0.34%. The sequenced material came from naive CD4+ T cells sorted from blood. The subset here: CD45RA+ positively selected. The receptors here all came from a man in his thirties or forties in good health.

This clone has only one observation. The J gene is TRBJ2-5, the V gene TRBV19; no definite D call. The CDR3 length is 15 residues. Germline CDR1 is LNHDA and CDR2 is SQIVND (reference sequence). With 3 bases removed from V and 1 base from J, the gap between germline ends came to 12 bases. For the CDR3, the DNA is TGTGCCAGTAGTATTGGTTCGCCTACCCAAGAGACCCAGTACTTC. Translation gives CASSIGSPTQETQYF. The variable domain in full, with the rest retrieved from reference TRBV19 and TRBJ2-5, is DGGITQSPKYLFRKEGQNVTLSCEQNLNHDAMYWYRQDPGQGLRLIYYSQIVNDFQKGDIAEGYSVSREKKESFPLTVTSAQKNPTAFYLCASSIGSPTQETQYFGPGTRLLVL.

The chain employs TRBV11-2 and TRBJ2-3, with D maybe TRBD2 (6 bases). V was trimmed by 5 bases and J by 2 bases, leaving 20 bases between them. CDR3 length: 17 amino acids. CDR1 is SGHAT, CDR2 FQNNGV, per germline. CDR3 amino acids: CASSRPGRSDYTDTQYF. CDR3 DNA: TGTGCCAGCAGCCGACCGGGGCGGTCGGACTACACAGATACGCAGTATTTT.

The chain is built from TRBV10-2 and TRBJ1-5; no clear D. Germline loops: CDR1 WSHSY, CDR2 SAAADI. The CDR3 runs 15 residues. The V gene lost 6 bases and the J gene lost 0 bases, with 12 bases spanning the gap. Here the CDR3 DNA reads TGCGCCAGCAGAGCGTCCATATTTAGCAATCAGCCCCAGCATTTT. This gives the protein CASRASIFSNQPQHF.

This chain uses TRBV5-4 with TRBJ2-1; the D gene is possibly TRBD1 (6 bases). Trimming stripped 3 bases from V and 9 bases from J, with 10 bases between. This CDR3 has 12 amino acids. Per the germline V gene, CDR1 is SGHNT and CDR2 is YYREEE (reference sequence). Here the CDR3 DNA reads TGTGCCAGCAGCTCTACAGGGATTGAGCAGTTCTTC. Its translation is CASSSTGIEQFF. Looking up the rest from reference TRBV5-4 and TRBJ2-1 gives the full variable domain: ETGVTQSPTHLIKTRGQQVTLRCSSQSGHNTVSWYQQALGQGPQFIFQYYREEENGRGNFPPRFSGLQFPNYSSELNVNALELDDSALYLCASSSTGIEQFFGPGTRLTVL.

V usage is TRBV11-2 and J usage is TRBJ2-7, with 8 bases matching TRBD1. V trimming: 5 bases; J trimming: 7 bases; junction bases outside the gene matches: 13. The CDR3 totals 15 residues. Germline V gives CDR1 SGHAT, CDR2 FQNNGV. CDR3 sequence (DNA): TGTGCCAGCAGCGCGCCCTGGACAGGGTTGACGGAGCAGTACTTC. Protein sequence: CASSAPWTGLTEQYF.

The CDR3 coding sequence is TGCGCCAGCAGTGTGTCAGCCCCGAATAATCAGCCCCAGCATTTT. Residues: CASSVSAPNNQPQHF. This chain links TRBV10-2 with TRBJ1-5; no reliable D call. V gave up 4 bases and J gave up 4 bases, with 14 bases separating them. The CDR3 consists of 15 residues. Germline V lookup: CDR1 WSHSY, CDR2 SAAADI.

This chain joins TRBV29-1 and TRBJ2-6; D perhaps matches TRBD2 (5 bases). The CDR3 spans 17 residues. Germline CDR1 and CDR2: SQVTM and ANQGSEA. The germline V and J ends were trimmed by 6 bases and 0 bases, with 18 bases remaining between them. CDR3 sequence reads: CSVGTALGISGANVLTF. CDR3 nucleotide sequence: TGCAGCGTCGGAACAGCCCTCGGGATCTCTGGGGCCAACGTCCTGACTTTC.

This sequence joins TRBV7-2 and TRBJ2-3; the D is unclear. V lost 1 base and J lost 4, with 12 bases in between. The V gene's germline CDR1 is SGHTA and CDR2 FQGNSA. The CDR3 extends over 15 amino acids. The CDR3 reads CASSLERMFPDTQYF. The CDR3 DNA reads as TGTGCCAGCAGCTTAGAACGGATGTTTCCAGATACGCAGTATTTT.

This chain connects TRBV27 to TRBJ1-5, with D maybe TRBD1 (5 bases). V lost 3 bases to trimming and J lost 6 bases, with 12 bases between them. This CDR3 contains 14 residues. The germline gives CDR1 MNHEY, CDR2 SMNVEV (reference sequence). The CDR3: CASSFRGIGQPQHF. The DNA for the CDR3 is TGTGCCAGCAGTTTTCGGGGGATAGGTCAGCCCCAGCATTTT.

This sequence joins TRBV9 and TRBJ2-2; no clear D. The V end lost 0 bases, the J end lost 6 bases, and 9 bases lay between the germline ends. The CDR3 extends over 14 amino acids. CDR1 and CDR2 (germline): SGDLS, YYNGEE. CDR3 residues: CASSVESLPGELFF. The CDR3 region has the DNA TGTGCCAGCAGCGTAGAAAGTCTCCCCGGGGAGCTGTTTTTT. The full variable domain, with the rest looked up from reference TRBV9 and TRBJ2-2, is DSGVTQTPKHLITATGQRVTLRCSPRSGDLSVYWYQQSLDQGLQFLIQYYNGEERAKGNILERFSAQQFPDLHSELNLSSLELGDSALYFCASSVESLPGELFFGEGSRLTVL.

This chain joins TRBV5-1 and TRBJ1-4; tentative D call: TRBD1 (5 bases). V was trimmed by 4 bases and J by 1 base, leaving 11 bases between them. CDR3 size: 15 residues. Germline CDR1 SGHRS, CDR2 YFSETQ. Written as DNA, the CDR3 is TGCGCCAGCAGCCCCACAGGCCAAACTAATGAAAAACTGTTTTTT. Its protein is CASSPTGQTNEKLFF.

The J gene is TRBJ2-7, the V gene TRBV14; 7 bases fit TRBD2. V was pared by 4 bases and J by 3 bases, with 6 bases of the junction left unmatched. The CDR3 loop spans 14 amino acids. Germline CDR1 SGHDN, CDR2 FVKESK. As DNA, the CDR3 is TGTGCCAGCAGCCGTCTAGCGGAATTCTACGAGCAGTACTTC. Translation gives CASSRLAEFYEQYF.

The chain combines TRBV5-1 with TRBJ2-1, with D unclear. The V and J ends lost 0 bases and 5 bases respectively, with 9 bases between them. Germline CDR1 and CDR2: SGHRS and YFSETQ. The CDR3 loop spans 14 amino acids. This chain's CDR3 is CASSLDANNNEQFF. CDR3 nucleotides: TGCGCCAGCAGCTTGGATGCGAATAACAATGAGCAGTTCTTC.

A single count supports this clone. The gene calls are TRBV10-3 and TRBJ2-5; 9 bases fit TRBD1. CDR3 length equals 14 residues. Germline CDR1 is ENHRY and CDR2 is SYGVKD. V shed 8 bases and J 5 bases; nucleotides not matched to a gene: 9. The CDR3 DNA sequence: TGTGCCATCGCTCCGGGACAGGGTGAGGAGACCCAGTACTTC. The encoded protein is CAIAPGQGEETQYF.

J is TRBJ1-4 and V is TRBV18, with unresolved D. V was pared by 2 bases and J by 3 bases, with 4 bases between. The CDR3 is made up of 13 amino acids. Germline lookup yields CDR1 KGHSH and CDR2 LQKENI. DNA of the CDR3: TGTGCCAGCTCACCAGGGTCTAATGAAAAACTGTTTTTT. Translation gives CASSPGSNEKLFF.